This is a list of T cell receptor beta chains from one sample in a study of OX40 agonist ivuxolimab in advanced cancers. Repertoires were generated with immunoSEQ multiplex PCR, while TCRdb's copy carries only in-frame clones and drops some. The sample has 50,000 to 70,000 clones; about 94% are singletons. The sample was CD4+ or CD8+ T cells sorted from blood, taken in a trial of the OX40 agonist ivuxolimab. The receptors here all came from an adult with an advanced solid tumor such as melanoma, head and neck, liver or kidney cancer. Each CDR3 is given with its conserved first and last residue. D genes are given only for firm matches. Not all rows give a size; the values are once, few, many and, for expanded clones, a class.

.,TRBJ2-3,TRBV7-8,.,CASSLARTDTQYF,TGTGCCAGCAGCTTAGCTCGCACAGATACGCAGTATTTT
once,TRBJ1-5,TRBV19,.,CASKTGDQPQHF,TGTGCCAGTAAGACAGGTGATCAGCCCCAGCATTTT
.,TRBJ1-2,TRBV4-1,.,CASSQVKLNYGYTF,TGCGCCAGCAGCCAAGTGAAACTCAACTATGGCTACACCTTC
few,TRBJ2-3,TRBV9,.,CASSAGLPDTQYF,TGTGCCAGCAGCGCGGGACTCCCAGATACGCAGTATTTT
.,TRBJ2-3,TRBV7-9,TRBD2,CASSRPLSGSGTDTQYF,TGTGCCAGCAGTCGCCCTTTGAGCGGGAGTGGCACAGATACGCAGTATTTT
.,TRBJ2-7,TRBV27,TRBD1,CASSLGTGAYEQYF,TGTGCCAGCAGCCTAGGGACAGGGGCGTACGAGCAGTACTTC
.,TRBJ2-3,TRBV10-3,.,CAISESEGTDTQYF,TGTGCCATCAGTGAGTCGGAAGGCACAGATACGCAGTATTTT
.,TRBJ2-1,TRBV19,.,CASSIASANEQFF,TGTGCCAGTAGTATAGCCTCAGCCAATGAGCAGTTCTTC
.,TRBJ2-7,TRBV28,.,CASSAAGAVHYEQYF,TGTGCCAGCAGCGCCGCAGGGGCGGTCCACTACGAGCAGTACTTC
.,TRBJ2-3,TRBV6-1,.,CASLLAYSTDTQYF,TGTGCCAGCCTCTTAGCGTATTCCACAGATACGCAGTATTTT
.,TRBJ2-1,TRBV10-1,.,CASSELAESSYNEQFF,TGCGCCAGCAGTGAGTTAGCGGAAAGCTCCTACAATGAGCAGTTCTTC
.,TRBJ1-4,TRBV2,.,CASSVEEKLFF,TGTGCCAGCAGTGTGGAAGAAAAACTGTTTTTT
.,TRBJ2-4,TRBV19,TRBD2,CASSIATSAYGIAKNIQYF,TGTGCCAGTAGTATCGCCACTAGCGCCTACGGGATAGCCAAAAACATTCAGTACTTC
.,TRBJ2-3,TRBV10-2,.,CASSESAGYTDTQYF,TGCGCCAGCAGTGAGTCGGCGGGGTACACAGATACGCAGTATTTT
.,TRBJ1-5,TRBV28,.,CATHMREDQPQHF,TGTGCCACCCATATGAGGGAGGATCAGCCCCAGCATTTT
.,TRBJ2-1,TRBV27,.,CASNQSPQFF,TGTGCCAGCAATCAATCACCGCAGTTCTTC
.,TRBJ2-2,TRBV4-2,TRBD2,CASSHLAGEGTGELFF,TGTGCCAGCAGCCACCTAGCGGGAGAGGGGACCGGGGAGCTGTTTTTT
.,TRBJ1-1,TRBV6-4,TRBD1,CASSDGQGGTEAFF,TGTGCCAGCAGTGACGGACAGGGGGGCACTGAAGCTTTCTTT
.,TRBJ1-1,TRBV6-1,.,CASSEAMGILNTEAFF,TGTGCCAGCAGTGAAGCGATGGGGATATTGAACACTGAAGCTTTCTTT
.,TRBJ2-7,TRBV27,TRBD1,CASSPTGGFEQYF,TGTGCCAGCAGTCCAACAGGGGGCTTCGAGCAGTACTTC
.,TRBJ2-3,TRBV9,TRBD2,CASRGLAGGATDTQYF,TGTGCCAGCAGAGGACTAGCGGGAGGTGCCACAGATACGCAGTATTTT
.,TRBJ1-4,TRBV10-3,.,CAISDPGAMEKLFF,TGTGCCATCAGTGACCCAGGAGCGATGGAAAAACTGTTTTTT
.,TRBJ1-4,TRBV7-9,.,CASSLTARPLFF,TGTGCCAGCAGCTTAACAGCGAGACCACTGTTTTTT
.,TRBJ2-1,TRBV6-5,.,CASSYLGGMRDEQFF,TGTGCCAGCAGTTACCTTGGGGGCATGAGGGATGAGCAGTTCTTC
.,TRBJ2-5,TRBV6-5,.,CASSYSSGGEETQYF,TGTGCCAGCAGTTACTCGAGCGGAGGAGAGGAGACCCAGTACTTC
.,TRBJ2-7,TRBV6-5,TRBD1,CASSYGDRATYEQYF,TGTGCCAGCAGTTACGGTGACAGGGCAACCTACGAGCAGTACTTC
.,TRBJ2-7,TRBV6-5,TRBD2,CASSYSASGPYEQYF,TGTGCCAGCAGTTACTCAGCTAGCGGTCCCTACGAGCAGTACTTC
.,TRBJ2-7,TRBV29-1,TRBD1,CSVGTGNSYEQYF,TGCAGCGTTGGGACAGGGAACTCCTACGAGCAGTACTTC
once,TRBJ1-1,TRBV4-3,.,CASSQDAGVGTEAFF,TGCGCCAGCAGCCAAGATGCAGGGGTAGGCACTGAAGCTTTCTTT
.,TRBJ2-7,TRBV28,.,CASSLFGTHAYEQYF,TGTGCCAGCAGTTTGTTCGGGACCCATGCCTACGAGCAGTACTTC
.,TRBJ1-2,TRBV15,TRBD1,CATSRGDRGGYTF,TGTGCCACCAGCAGAGGAGACAGGGGCGGCTACACCTTC
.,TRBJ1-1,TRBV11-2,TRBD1,CASSVSGQGHTEAFF,TGTGCCAGCAGCGTGTCTGGACAGGGTCACACTGAAGCTTTCTTT